This TCR beta chain was documented in a study of blood T cell repertoires in COVID-19. Assay used: immunoSEQ multiplex PCR; TCRdb lists only in-frame clones, some missing. This sample carries around 160,000 clones, 80% of them seen once, and the ten largest clones take roughly 3.4%. There are 13 residues in the CDR3. Germline CDR1 and CDR2: MDHEN and SYDVKM. V dropped 6 bases and J dropped 4 bases, with 10 bases sitting between them. Those enrolled, adults aged roughly 18 to 100 years, came from roughly 23 US areas. The receptor was derived from a woman in her sixties or seventies who had recovered from COVID-19. V and J are TRBV28 and TRBJ1-5; no clear D gene. Sequencing was carried out using PBMCs or T cells enriched from blood (not recorded which). CDR3 in amino acids: CASSPLNNQPQHF. CDR3 bases: TGTGCCAGCAGCCCCTTAAATAATCAGCCCCAGCATTTT.